This TCR beta chain was documented in a study of OX40 agonist ivuxolimab in advanced cancers. Study-level background: Ivuxolimab was an agonistic, fully human IgG2 monoclonal antibody directed against OX40 (CD134), a costimulatory receptor. Intravenous ivuxolimab was administered to patients every 2 weeks at six dose levels: 0.01, 0.1, 0.3, 1.5, 3 and 10 mg/kg. Among the roughly 52 dose-escalation patients, some 20 had hepatocellular carcinoma, roughly 15 melanoma, 9 renal cell carcinoma and 9 head and neck cancer. The dose-escalation cohort was 82.7% male with a mean age of about 65 years, ranging from roughly 23 to 79. Prior anti-PD-1, anti-PD-L1 or anti-CTLA-4 therapy was permitted, and 30% to 50% of dose-escalation patients had received checkpoint inhibitors. Partial responses occurred in three dose-escalation patients: two with cutaneous melanoma and one with hepatocellular carcinoma. Peripheral TCRbeta sequencing aimed to test whether ivuxolimab altered TCR sequence diversity and caused clonal T-cell expansion. The paper describes the monotherapy dose-escalation part (N of about 57 patients) of the phase I trial of ivuxolimab.

Patients with autoimmune disease history or receiving systemic immunosuppression were excluded from the trial. Peripheral blood for TCR sequencing was drawn from every dose cohort at baseline, at cycle 4 day 1 and at cycle 7 day 1. The samples were taken from a phase I, first-in-human, multicenter, open-label dose-escalation trial of ivuxolimab. The trial enrolled adults with locally advanced or metastatic head and neck squamous cell, hepatocellular, melanoma or renal cell carcinoma. Before TCR sequencing, CD4+ and CD8+ T cells were separately sorted from peripheral blood. CDR1 SGHTA and CDR2 FQGNSA are derived from the germline V gene. Taken from cysteine to phenylalanine, the CDR3 has 11 residues. Only the CDR3 part of the read is kept: 33 bases, read in frame from the first base. V loses 0 bases, J loses 5 bases, and the germline ends lie 2 bases apart. For sequencing of the TCRbeta CDR3 region, genomic DNA was extracted from the sorted cells. The immunoSEQ Assay was used to sequence the TCRbeta CDR3 regions. The immuneACCESS repertoire file appears here via TCRdb, limited to in-frame rearrangements. These files lack a portion of the clones; in checked studies, under half of the deficit traces to unresolved V genes, and the cause of the others is not known. For this sample there are just over 95,000 clones; 70% to 90% appear just once. About 3.8% of the sample is held by the ten biggest clonotypes.

This clone was detected only a few times. Its antigen is currently not known. No clone much larger than this one lies a single base away; base qualities are absent. The investigation overall reported the following: Low levels of normalized T-cell clonal expansion were also shown by some nonresponding patients. After ivuxolimab, CD8+ T cells had more expanded clones than CD4+ T cells on average. At doses of 0.1 to 3.0 mg/kg, clonal expansion of both CD4+ and CD8+ blood T cells was observed from baseline to week 6. In partial responders in the 0.1-3.0 mg/kg groups, normalized peripheral clonal expansion was found to be among the lowest, especially among CD8+ T cells. Which antigens the clonally expanded peripheral T cells were specific for was not determined.

This TCR derives from an adult with an advanced solid tumor such as melanoma, head and neck, liver or kidney cancer. The chain employs TRBV7-2 and TRBJ2-7; the D gene remains uncertain. This sample comprised CD4+ or CD8+ T cells sorted from blood, obtained in a trial of the OX40 agonist ivuxolimab. The sequenced DNA: TGTGCCAGCAGCTTAGCGGACGAGCAGTACTTC. Its translation reads: CASSLADEQYF.